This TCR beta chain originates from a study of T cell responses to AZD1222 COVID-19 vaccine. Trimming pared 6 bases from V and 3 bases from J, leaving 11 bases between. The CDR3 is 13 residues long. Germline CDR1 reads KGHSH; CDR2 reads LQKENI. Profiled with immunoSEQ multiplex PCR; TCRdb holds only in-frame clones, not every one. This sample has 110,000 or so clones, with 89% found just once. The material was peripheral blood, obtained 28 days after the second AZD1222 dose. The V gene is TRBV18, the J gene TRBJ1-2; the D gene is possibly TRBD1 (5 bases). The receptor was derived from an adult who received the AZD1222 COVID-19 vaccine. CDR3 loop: CASSKGQDYGYTF. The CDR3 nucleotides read TGTGCCAGCTCTAAGGGGCAGGACTATGGCTACACCTTC.